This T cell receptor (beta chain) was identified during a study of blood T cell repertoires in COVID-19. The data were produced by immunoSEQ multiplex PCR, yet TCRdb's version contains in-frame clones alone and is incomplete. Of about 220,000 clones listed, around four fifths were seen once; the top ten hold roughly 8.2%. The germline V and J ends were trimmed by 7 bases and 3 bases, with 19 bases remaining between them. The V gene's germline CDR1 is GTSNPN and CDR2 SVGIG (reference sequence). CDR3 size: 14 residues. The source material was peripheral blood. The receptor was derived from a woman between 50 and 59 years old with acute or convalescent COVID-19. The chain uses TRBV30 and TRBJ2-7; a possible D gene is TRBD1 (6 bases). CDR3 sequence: CASSWGPGVYEQYF. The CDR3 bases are TGTGCCTCGTCGTGGGGGCCGGGTGTCTACGAGCAGTACTTC.